This passage covers 32 T cell receptor beta chains from one sample sequenced in a study of T cell changes during pregnancy in multiple sclerosis (dated by TCRdb to between 2018 and 2021). Library prep was done by the immunoSEQ multiplex PCR assay. TCRdb obtained this table from immuneACCESS and retained in-frame rearrangements with V and J assigned. These tables miss some clones; where compared with another copy, unresolved V genes account for less than half of the shortfall, and the remainder is unexplained. Counted in this sample were some 54,000 clones; roughly 94% of them appeared once. The ten largest clones capture around 3.2% of the sample. The input for sequencing was CD8+ T cells from peripheral blood mononuclear cells, taken in the third trimester of pregnancy. These receptors came from a female donor with multiple sclerosis, enrolled in a pregnancy study.

The CDR3 coding sequence is TGTGCCAGCAGCTTAGGGAGGTTGGGGGGATTCGGAAACACCATATATTTT. It codes for CASSLGRLGGFGNTIYF. The J gene is TRBJ1-3, the V gene TRBV7-2; weak D call: TRBD1 (5 bases). The V gene lost 1 base and the J gene lost 4 bases, with 17 bases spanning the gap. CDR1 is SGHTA and CDR2 is FQGNSA in the germline V gene. The CDR3 extends over 17 amino acids.

The chain couples TRBV7-6 to TRBJ2-1; D ambiguous. The CDR3 length is 15 residues. CDR1 SGHVS and CDR2 FNYEAQ come from the germline V gene. Between the trimmed V and J ends, which lost 5 bases and 0 bases, there was a span of 11 bases. CDR3 protein: CASSPSVTSYNEQFF. The CDR3 DNA reads as TGTGCCAGCAGCCCGAGCGTAACCTCCTACAATGAGCAGTTCTTC. Combining the CDR3 with reference TRBV7-6 and TRBJ2-1 gives the whole variable domain GAGVSQSPRYKVTKRGQDVALRCDPISGHVSLYWYRQALGQGPEFLTYFNYEAQQDKSGLPNDRFSAERPEGSISTLTIQRTEQRDSAMYRCASSPSVTSYNEQFFGPGTRLTVL.

V and J are TRBV10-1 and TRBJ2-3; 9 positions match TRBD2. The V gene end was trimmed by 6 bases and the J gene end by 1 base; junction bases not matched to a gene: 5. The CDR3 spans 15 residues. Germline-derived CDR1 and CDR2 are WNHNN and SYGVQD (reference sequence). The CDR3 reads CASRLAGFGTDTQYF. As DNA, the CDR3 is TGCGCCAGCAGGCTAGCGGGATTTGGCACAGATACGCAGTATTTT.

The chain employs TRBV5-6 and TRBJ1-1; TRBD1 matches 8 bases. The ends lost 2 bases at V and 0 bases at J; junction bases unmatched: 3. The CDR3 runs 15 residues. CDR1 is SGHDT, CDR2 YYEEEE, per germline. The CDR3 bases are TGTGCCAGCAGCTTCGGGACAGGCGTGAACACTGAAGCTTTCTTT. It yields the protein CASSFGTGVNTEAFF.

This chain joins TRBV11-3 and TRBJ2-7; tentative D call: TRBD2 (5 bases). This CDR3 is built from 14 residues. The V and J ends lost 5 bases and 2 bases respectively, with 13 bases between them. CDR1 is SGHNT, CDR2 YENEEA, per germline. Here the CDR3 reads CASSPPGKAYEQYF. Written as DNA, the CDR3 is TGTGCCAGCAGCCCACCGGGGAAGGCCTACGAGCAGTACTTC.

This chain links TRBV27 with TRBJ2-5, with 7 bases lining up with TRBD2. There are 16 residues in the CDR3. The V segment lost 3 bases and the J segment 7 bases; nucleotides outside the gene matches: 14. The V gene's germline CDR1 is MNHEY and CDR2 SMNVEV (reference sequence). This chain's CDR3 is CASSFAGVGEVGTQYF. As DNA, the CDR3 is TGTGCCAGCAGTTTTGCGGGAGTCGGCGAGGTGGGGACCCAGTACTTC.

V usage is TRBV9 and J usage is TRBJ2-3, with unresolved D. Per the germline V gene, CDR1 is SGDLS and CDR2 is YYNGEE. The CDR3 consists of 13 residues. V lost 0 bases to trimming and J lost 5 bases, with 7 bases between them. CDR3 in amino acids: CASSVGQLDTQYF. In nucleotides, the CDR3 is TGTGCCAGCAGCGTAGGACAATTAGATACGCAGTATTTT.

The chain couples TRBV5-4 to TRBJ1-4, with D possibly matching TRBD1 (6 bases). Germline CDR1 reads SGHNT; CDR2 reads YYREEE (reference sequence). The CDR3 loop spans 14 amino acids. V was cut by 4 bases and J by 8 bases, with 15 bases left in between. CDR3 coding DNA: TGTGCCAGCAGCCACCGGGACATAGGCGAAAAACTGTTTTTT. Its translation: CASSHRDIGEKLFF.

The chain recombines TRBV18 with TRBJ2-7; 9 positions agree with TRBD1. Germline V gene data show CDR1 as KGHSH and CDR2 as LQKENI. The length of the CDR3 is 19 residues. The ends lost 1 base at V and 3 bases at J; junction bases unmatched: 16. This chain's CDR3 is CASSPLSQRWWDRDYEQYF. The CDR3 nucleotides are TGTGCCAGCTCACCACTCTCTCAACGGTGGTGGGACAGGGACTACGAGCAGTACTTC.

The J gene is TRBJ2-2, the V gene TRBV30; 7 nucleotides line up with TRBD1. Per germline, CDR1 GTSNPN and CDR2 SVGIG (reference sequence). V gave up 0 bases and J gave up 3 bases; unmatched junction bases: 4. The CDR3 is made up of 15 amino acids. The CDR3 region is CAWSVPDRDTGELFF. The CDR3 DNA is TGTGCCTGGAGTGTACCCGACAGGGACACCGGGGAGCTGTTTTTT.

The gene calls are TRBV27 and TRBJ2-1; TRBD2 aligns across 8 bases. The junction had 7 bases not matched to a gene; V was cut back by 6 bases and J by 0 bases. The CDR3 covers 16 residues. The germline V gene encodes CDR1 MNHEY and CDR2 SMNVEV (reference sequence). The CDR3 loop reads CASRHGSGSSYNEQFF. The CDR3 DNA is TGTGCCAGCAGACACGGCAGCGGGAGCTCCTACAATGAGCAGTTCTTC.

The chain joins TRBV5-6 to TRBJ1-2; 7 bases map to TRBD1. V lost 4 bases to trimming and J lost 4 bases; unmatched junction nucleotides: 4. CDR1 and CDR2 (germline): SGHDT, YYEEEE. The CDR3 extends over 13 amino acids. CDR3 region: CASSLQGGYGYTF. CDR3 nucleotides: TGTGCCAGCAGCCTTCAGGGGGGCTATGGCTACACCTTC. Full variable domain (remainder filled in from reference TRBV5-6 and TRBJ1-2): DAGVTQSPTHLIKTRGQQVTLRCSPKSGHDTVSWYQQALGQGPQFIFQYYEEEERQRGNFPDRFSGHQFPNYSSELNVNALLLGDSALYLCASSLQGGYGYTFGSGTRLTVV.

This chain uses TRBV4-1 with TRBJ2-5, with 11 bases matching TRBD2. The CDR3 is 15 amino acids. The J segment lost 6 bases and the V segment lost 3 bases, leaving 6 bases of the junction unmatched. Germline values: CDR1 MGHRA, CDR2 YSYEKL. The CDR3 spells CASSQALAGVQTQYF. The CDR3 DNA sequence: TGCGCCAGCAGCCAGGCACTAGCGGGAGTACAGACCCAGTACTTC.

This clone was seen a single time. The chain carries TRBV19 and TRBJ1-4; weak D call: TRBD1 (5 bases). The CDR3 spans 14 residues. The ends were cut back, 11 bases at V and 6 bases at J, with 19 bases in the middle. Germline V gene data show CDR1 as LNHDA and CDR2 as SQIVND (reference sequence). CDR3 DNA: TGTGCCTCTAGTGTACCAGGGTGGCATGAAAAACTGTTTTTT. Its translation is CASSVPGWHEKLFF. Together with reference TRBV19 and TRBJ1-4, the CDR3 gives the full variable domain: DGGITQSPKYLFRKEGQNVTLSCEQNLNHDAMYWYRQDPGQGLRLIYYSQIVNDFQKGDIAEGYSVSREKKESFPLTVTSAQKNPTAFYLCASSVPGWHEKLFFGSGTQLSVL.

This rearrangement joins TRBV27 to TRBJ2-7, with D possibly matching TRBD2 (5 bases). The CDR3 extends over 11 amino acids. Trimming removed 3 bases from V and 5 bases from J, with 5 bases in between. Germline values: CDR1 MNHEY, CDR2 SMNVEV (reference sequence). CDR3 sequence: CASSFGNEQYF. CDR3 nucleotide sequence: TGTGCCAGCAGTTTCGGGAACGAGCAGTACTTC.

The chain recombines TRBV7-9 with TRBJ2-5, with D tentatively TRBD1 (6 bases). CDR1 is SEHNR and CDR2 is FQNEAQ in the germline V gene (reference sequence). This CDR3 comprises 13 residues. The V end was cut by 8 bases, the J end by 1 base, with 11 bases between. The CDR3 DNA reads TGTGCCAGCGGCGGACAGCTCCAAGAGACCCAGTACTTC. Its protein is CASGGQLQETQYF.

This clone was seen once. J is TRBJ2-5 and V is TRBV6-5, with D possibly being TRBD2 (6 bases). Trimming took off 3 bases at V and 5 bases at J, with 10 bases between the two ends. Germline loops: CDR1 MNHEY, CDR2 SVGAGI. The CDR3 consists of 13 residues. CDR3 loop: CASSYAGHETQYF. In DNA, the CDR3 is TGTGCCAGCAGTTATGCGGGGCACGAGACCCAGTACTTC.

The chain has TRBV19 and TRBJ1-5; TRBD1 agrees at 12 bases. Germline CDR1 and CDR2: LNHDA and SQIVND (reference sequence). V lost 5 bases and J lost 3; bases outside the gene matches: 8. The CDR3 covers 17 residues. The CDR3 nucleotides are TGTGCCAGTAGTCCTTGGGACAGGGGGCTCCCCAATCAGCCCCAGCATTTT. This translates into CASSPWDRGLPNQPQHF.

This chain joins TRBV10-2 and TRBJ2-1, with 12 bases identical to TRBD2. V was pared by 6 bases and J by 8 bases, with 8 bases of the junction left unmatched. Germline-derived CDR1 and CDR2 are WSHSY and SAAADI. CDR3 size: 15 residues. The CDR3 here is CASSSGTSGFDEQFF. DNA for the CDR3: TGCGCCAGCAGCTCCGGGACTAGCGGGTTCGATGAGCAGTTCTTC.

This chain joins TRBV7-9 and TRBJ1-4; 10 bases agree with TRBD1. This CDR3 comprises 16 residues. Germline V lookup: CDR1 SEHNR, CDR2 FQNEAQ (reference sequence). Trimming took 5 bases from V and 6 from J; bases not matched to a gene: 9. In DNA form, the CDR3 reads TGTGCCAGCAGCGCGAGACAGGGGGCTGAGGATGAAAAACTGTTTTTT. It encodes CASSARQGAEDEKLFF.

This clone was observed a single time. V and J are TRBV6-1 and TRBJ1-5, with 7 bases matching TRBD1. This CDR3 is built from 15 residues. The germline V gene encodes CDR1 MNHNS and CDR2 SASEGT. Losses at the gene ends were 5 bases for V and 0 bases for J; bases not matched to a gene: 4. This chain's CDR3 is CASSPGTDSNQPQHF. DNA for the CDR3: TGTGCCAGCAGTCCCGGGACAGATAGCAATCAGCCCCAGCATTTT.

The rearrangement uses TRBV7-8 and TRBJ2-3, with a tentative D call TRBD2 (7 bases). CDR1 is SGHVS and CDR2 is FQNEAQ in the germline V gene. The V end was cut by 2 bases, the J end by 5 bases, with 14 bases between. This CDR3 is 15 amino acids long. CDR3 in amino acids: CASSLLGGAGDTQYF. The CDR3 DNA sequence: TGTGCCAGCAGCTTATTAGGGGGGGCGGGAGATACGCAGTATTTT. Full variable domain (rest looked up from reference TRBV7-8 and TRBJ2-3): GAGVSQSPRYKVAKRGQDVALRCDPISGHVSLFWYQQALGQGPEFLTYFQNEAQLDKSGLPSDRFFAERPEGSVSTLKIQRTQQEDSAVYLCASSLLGGAGDTQYFGPGTRLTVL.

The CDR3 reads CASSSNSDRSNQPQHF. The DNA for the CDR3 is TGTGCCAGCAGCTCGAACTCCGACAGGAGCAATCAGCCCCAGCATTTT. V is TRBV5-6 and J is TRBJ1-5; D is perhaps TRBD1 (6 bases). Germline-derived CDR1 and CDR2 are SGHDT and YYEEEE. The CDR3 sequence is 16 residues long. Trimming removed 3 bases from V and 1 base from J, with 14 bases in between.

V is TRBV9 and J is TRBJ2-7; tentative D call: TRBD2 (5 bases). V shed 3 bases and J shed 4 bases, with 14 bases lying between them. Per germline, CDR1 SGDLS and CDR2 YYNGEE. The CDR3 length is 14 residues. The CDR3 loop is CASSAPTGGYEQYF. Here the CDR3 DNA reads TGTGCCAGCAGCGCCCCGACGGGCGGGTACGAGCAGTACTTC.

The rearrangement links TRBV6-1 to TRBJ1-1; 10 nucleotides line up with TRBD1. The CDR3 extends over 13 amino acids. Germline trimming cut 10 bases from V and 5 bases from J; bases unmatched to any gene: 7. Germline lookup yields CDR1 MNHNS and CDR2 SASEGT. The CDR3 loop reads CATHRDRGTEAFF. The CDR3 coding sequence is TGTGCCACCCACCGGGACAGGGGTACTGAAGCTTTCTTT.

The chain carries TRBV13 and TRBJ1-5; tentatively, D is TRBD1 (5 bases). This CDR3 comprises 17 residues. CDR1 PRHDT and CDR2 FYEKMQ come from the germline V gene (reference sequence). Trimming cost V 0 bases and J 7 bases, with 19 bases left between them. The CDR3 DNA reads TGTGCCAGCAGCTTAGGCATTGGTCATCGGGGGGACCAGCCCCAGCATTTT. Protein product: CASSLGIGHRGDQPQHF.

This chain connects TRBV2 to TRBJ2-7, with D perhaps matching TRBD1 (5 bases). Per germline, CDR1 SNHLY and CDR2 FYNNEI. There are 12 residues in the CDR3. V dropped 6 bases and J dropped 3 bases, with 9 bases sitting between them. The CDR3 sequence is CASRPQGYEQYF. The CDR3 DNA reads as TGTGCCAGCAGGCCCCAGGGCTACGAGCAGTACTTC.

This chain links TRBV7-8 with TRBJ2-7, with D possibly TRBD2 on 5 matching bases. The CDR3 has 14 amino acids. With 0 bases removed from V and 7 bases from J, the gap between germline ends came to 13 bases. The germline V gene encodes CDR1 SGHVS and CDR2 FQNEAQ. The CDR3 here is CASSLAGGSREQYF. The CDR3, as DNA: TGTGCCAGCAGCTTAGCTGGCGGGTCGAGGGAGCAGTACTTC.

This chain uses TRBV7-9 with TRBJ2-2, with a tentative D call TRBD1 (6 bases). V dropped 5 bases and J dropped 4 bases, with 11 bases sitting between them. Germline CDR1 SEHNR, CDR2 FQNEAQ (reference sequence). This CDR3 region has 14 residues. In nucleotides, the CDR3 is TGTGCCAGCAGCACAAAACAGGGCACCGGGGAGCTGTTTTTT. The encoded protein is CASSTKQGTGELFF.

This chain uses TRBV10-3 with TRBJ2-1; maybe TRBD1 (6 bases). CDR3 size: 16 residues. Deletions cut 5 bases from V and 5 bases from J, with 19 bases between. Germline CDR1 is ENHRY and CDR2 is SYGVKD. DNA for the CDR3: TGTGCCATCAGTAGTAGGGTCGGACAGCTTGACAATGAGCAGTTCTTC. This codes for CAISSRVGQLDNEQFF.

This chain links TRBV11-2 with TRBJ1-5, with D possibly matching TRBD1 (5 bases). This CDR3 has 14 amino acids. Germline V gene lookup returns CDR1 SGHAT and CDR2 FQNNGV. V lost 5 bases and J lost 0, with 8 bases in between. The CDR3 sequence is CASSATVSNQPQHF. CDR3 DNA sequence: TGTGCCAGCAGCGCGACAGTTAGCAATCAGCCCCAGCATTTT.

The gene calls are TRBV4-1 and TRBJ1-2; D possibly corresponds to TRBD1 (5 bases). Trimming left V 4 bases short and J 2 bases short, with 11 bases between. CDR1 and CDR2 (germline): MGHRA, YSYEKL. The CDR3 sequence is 14 residues long. This CDR3 is CASSRVGANYGYTF. The CDR3 region has the DNA TGCGCCAGCAGCCGAGTAGGGGCAAACTATGGCTACACCTTC.